This passage covers 29 T cell receptor beta chains from one sample sequenced in a study of breast tumors, draining lymph nodes, adjacent tissues. TCRdb re-called the multiplex PCR reads through MiXCR, storing one row per CDR3 protein. Altogether some 47,000 distinct CDR3 sequences are present, roughly 39% being singletons, with the ten largest covering roughly a tenth. The sample comprised breast tumor tissue. Receptors were obtained from a female donor with breast cancer. Some clones in this sample may be carry-over from other donors' samples.

The chain couples TRBV7-9 to TRBJ1-4, with TRBD1 identical over 10 bases. There are 14 residues in the CDR3. J was trimmed by 7 bases and V by 6 bases; bases with no gene match: 5. Germline V gene data show CDR1 as SEHNR and CDR2 as FQNEAQ (reference sequence). The CDR3 sequence: CASSSGQGSEKLFF. CDR3 nucleotide sequence: TGTGCCAGCAGTTCGGGACAGGGGTCTGAAAAACTGTTTTTT.

This clonotype occurred many times. This chain uses TRBV7-3 with TRBJ2-3; D gene ambiguous. Trimming stripped 3 bases from V and 6 bases from J, with 13 bases between. The CDR3 is 14 residues long. Germline V gene sequence: CDR1 SGHTA, CDR2 FQGTGA. The CDR3 nucleotides are TGTGCCAGCAGCTTGGCGCGGCCCCCCGATACGCAGTATTTT. It translates to CASSLARPPDTQYF.

The rearrangement uses TRBV5-1 and TRBJ1-2; no firm D call. CDR3 length: 13 residues. V shed 3 bases and J shed 3 bases, with 9 bases lying between them. CDR1 and CDR2 (germline): SGHRS, YFSETQ. CDR3 nucleotides: TGCGCCAGCAGCTATTTAGGCGACTATGGCTACACCTTC. This encodes CASSYLGDYGYTF.

Notes on this clonotype: An end of the junction differs from the germline gene, which may be a read error. The chain is built from TRBV12-3 or TRBV12-4 and TRBJ1-2, with D possibly matching TRBD1 (5 bases). CDR3 length: 18 amino acids. The CDR3 nucleotides are TGTGCCAGCAGTTTTGGGGGGAACCTACCACTTAATAACTATGGCTACGCCTTC. Protein product: CASSFGGNLPLNNYGYAF.

The sample holds many counts of this clonotype. The V and J genes are TRBV4-3 and TRBJ2-1; D unclear. The germline V and J ends were trimmed by 3 bases and 9 bases, with 9 bases remaining between them. Germline-derived CDR1 and CDR2 are LGHNA and YSLEER. CDR3 length: 12 residues. CDR3 region: CASSHAPGEQFF. CDR3 in DNA: TGCGCCAGCAGCCACGCCCCGGGTGAGCAGTTCTTC.

This clonotype appeared many times. This chain connects TRBV4-1 to TRBJ2-1; 10 nucleotides line up with TRBD1. The CDR3 covers 16 residues. Germline V gene lookup returns CDR1 MGHRA and CDR2 YSYEKL. Losses at the gene ends were 0 bases for V and 6 bases for J; bases not matched to a gene: 5. The CDR3 spells CASSQDPGQGTNEQFF. The DNA of the CDR3 is TGCGCCAGCAGCCAAGATCCGGGACAGGGGACCAATGAGCAGTTCTTC.

The chain links TRBV19 to TRBJ2-1; 10 nucleotides agree with TRBD2. The CDR3 contains 15 residues. Trimming took 7 bases from V and 9 from J; bases not matched to a gene: 12. Germline V gene lookup returns CDR1 LNHDA and CDR2 SQIVND (reference sequence). The CDR3 reads CASNRGASGSGEQFF. The CDR3 coding sequence is TGTGCCAGTAACCGGGGGGCTAGCGGGAGCGGTGAGCAGTTCTTC.

This clonotype was detected many times. The genes are TRBV7-9 and TRBJ1-1; TRBD1 aligns across 7 bases. Germline V gene data show CDR1 as SEHNR and CDR2 as FQNEAQ (reference sequence). V was pared by 5 bases and J by 4 bases, with 10 bases of the junction left unmatched. The CDR3 has 15 residues. DNA for the CDR3: TGTGCCAGCAGCCTTAGCGCCGAGGGGGCCACTGAAGCTTTCTTT. As protein: CASSLSAEGATEAFF.

This clonotype was detected many times. At one end, the junction sequence differs from germline, possibly due to a read error. The chain joins TRBV6-2 or TRBV6-3 to TRBJ2-7, with TRBD1 identical over 7 bases. The CDR3 length is 10 residues. Germline CDR1 and CDR2: MNHEY and SVGEGT. The CDR3: CASRRQGQKF. In DNA form, the CDR3 reads TGTGCCAGCAGAAGACAGGGACAGAAGTTC.

This chain joins TRBV20-1 and TRBJ2-3; D is possibly TRBD1 (5 bases). V was shortened by 0 bases and J by 2 bases, with 9 bases between the two germline ends. Germline V gives CDR1 DFQATT, CDR2 SNEGSKA (reference sequence). The CDR3 length is 14 residues. The CDR3 reads CSARDPDTTDTQYF. The CDR3 DNA reads as TGCAGTGCTAGAGACCCGGACACCACAGATACGCAGTATTTT.

This clonotype has at least ten counts. The rearrangement uses TRBV11-3 and TRBJ2-1; D remains ambiguous. Per the germline V gene, CDR1 is SGHNT and CDR2 is YENEEA. CDR3 size: 13 residues. The V end was cut by 4 bases, the J end by 10 bases, with 14 bases between. The CDR3 DNA is TGTGCCAGCAGCTCCCCCGTTTCCTGGGAGCAGTTCTTC. It yields the protein CASSSPVSWEQFF.

With regard to this clonotype: A much larger clone is a single base away; this may be a read error. This chain connects TRBV6-5 to TRBJ2-1, with 8 nucleotides matching TRBD2. CDR1 is MNHEY and CDR2 is SVGAGI in the germline V gene. V shed 4 bases, J shed 4 bases, and the junction held 3 bases outside the gene matches. CDR3 length equals 14 residues. The CDR3 spells CASSFGGRYNEQFF. The CDR3 coding sequence is TGTGCCAGCAGTTTTGGCGGGAGGTACAATGAGCAGTTCTTC.

This clonotype was found many times. The chain recombines TRBV29-1 with TRBJ2-5, with 9 bases matching TRBD1. CDR3 length: 13 amino acids. The V gene's germline CDR1 is SQVTM and CDR2 ANQGSEA. The trim removed 6 bases at V and 5 bases at J, leaving 7 bases unmatched. The CDR3 region is CSVQRTGEETQYF. Here the CDR3 DNA reads TGCAGCGTCCAACGGACAGGGGAGGAGACCCAGTACTTC. The full variable domain, rest sourced from reference TRBV29-1 and TRBJ2-5, is SAVISQKPSRDICQRGTSLTIQCQVDSQVTMMFWYRQQPGQSLTLIATANQGSEATYESGFVIDKFPISRPNLTFSTLTVSNMSPEDSSIYLCSVQRTGEETQYFGPGTRLLVL.

This CDR3 reads CSARLRESGYTF. The CDR3 DNA reads as TGCAGCGCTCGACTACGGGAAAGTGGCTACACCTTC. This chain joins TRBV20-1 and TRBJ1-2; D not resolved. CDR3 size: 12 residues. Germline values: CDR1 DFQATT, CDR2 SNEGSKA (reference sequence).

This clonotype was observed many times. J is TRBJ1-2 and V is TRBV3-1; D unclear. The germline gives CDR1 LGHDT, CDR2 YNNKEL (reference sequence). The germline V and J ends were trimmed by 2 bases and 8 bases, with 18 bases remaining between them. The CDR3 loop spans 15 amino acids. The CDR3 DNA follows: TGTGCCAGCAGCCAACGCTTCGGGGAAAACCTAGGCTACACCTTC. Amino acids: CASSQRFGENLGYTF.

The rearrangement uses TRBV20-1 and TRBJ2-1, with D possibly being TRBD1 (6 bases). The CDR3 covers 17 residues. Germline CDR1 DFQATT, CDR2 SNEGSKA (reference sequence). The V end was cut by 6 bases, the J end by 1 base, with 22 bases between. The CDR3 DNA follows: TGCAGTGCCGAGGTGGCTAGGGGGATCAGGTCCTACAATGAGCAGTTCTTC. Its translation is CSAEVARGIRSYNEQFF.

This chain connects TRBV7-2 to TRBJ2-5, with TRBD2 matching 8 bases. J lost 5 bases, V lost 1 base, and 9 bases had no gene match. The germline CDR1 and CDR2 sequences are SGHTA and FQGNSA. The CDR3 has 16 residues. CDR3 coding DNA: TGTGCCAGCAGCTTAGAGGGGACTAGGCAGGGGGAGACCCAGTACTTC. Its protein product is CASSLEGTRQGETQYF.

This clonotype has ten or more counts. The genes are TRBV4-3 and TRBJ2-3, with a weak D call TRBD1 (6 bases). V was clipped by 4 bases and J by 4 bases, with 15 bases between them. The CDR3 consists of 15 residues. Germline V lookup: CDR1 LGHNA, CDR2 YSLEER. CDR3 region: CASSPQVRQADTQYF. CDR3 sequence (DNA): TGCGCCAGCAGCCCCCAAGTACGACAGGCAGATACGCAGTATTTT.

This clonotype was observed many times. The rearrangement joins TRBV30 to TRBJ2-7; perhaps TRBD2 as D (6 bases). V dropped 2 bases and J dropped 6 bases, with 17 bases sitting between them. The V gene's germline CDR1 is GTSNPN and CDR2 SVGIG (reference sequence). CDR3 length: 14 residues. CDR3 sequence: CAWSSGTAPVEQYF. The CDR3 coding sequence is TGTGCCTGGAGTTCCGGGACTGCACCGGTCGAGCAGTACTTC.

This clonotype was observed at least ten times. The rearrangement links TRBV7-8 to TRBJ2-5; 7 bases map to TRBD2. Germline values: CDR1 SGHVS, CDR2 FQNEAQ. CDR3 length: 14 residues. Trimming took 2 bases from V and 3 from J; bases not matched to a gene: 3. For the CDR3, the DNA is TGTGCCAGCAGCTTAAACCTAGCGGAAGAGACCCAGTACTTC. It specifies CASSLNLAEETQYF.

Comments on this clonotype: A much larger clonotype is one base distant, so this may be a read error. The chain is built from TRBV6-2 or TRBV6-3 and TRBJ2-1; D is perhaps TRBD1 or TRBD2 (6 bases each). CDR1 is MNHEY, CDR2 SVGEGT, per germline. The CDR3 runs 14 residues. The CDR3 is CASSFTNTGTEQLF. The CDR3 DNA sequence: TGTGCCAGCAGTTTCACCAATACAGGGACTGAGCAGTTGTTC.

The sample holds many counts of this clonotype. This chain links TRBV9 with TRBJ2-3; TRBD2 matches at 10 bases. The CDR3 is made up of 18 amino acids. Germline V gives CDR1 SGDLS, CDR2 YYNGEE. The junction had 10 bases not matched to a gene; V was cut back by 0 bases and J by 3 bases. The CDR3 DNA follows: TGTGCCAGCAGCGTAGGAGGTAGCGGGAGGTCGTTAACAGATACGCAGTATTTT. It translates to CASSVGGSGRSLTDTQYF.

The chain recombines TRBV9 with TRBJ2-3; D gene ambiguous. The CDR3 runs to 12 residues. Germline loops: CDR1 SGDLS, CDR2 YYNGEE. The V end lost 7 bases, the J end lost 6 bases, and 12 bases lay between the germline ends. DNA of the CDR3: TGTGCCAGCGGCCCCGGCTCCGATACGCAGTATTTT. The encoded protein is CASGPGSDTQYF.

Comment on this clonotype: This may arise from a read error, as a much more abundant clone is one base away. This rearrangement joins TRBV5-4 to TRBJ2-5; the match to TRBD1 covers 8 bases. Germline V gives CDR1 SGHNT, CDR2 YYREEE (reference sequence). This CDR3 comprises 15 residues. V lost 1 base, J lost 5 bases, and 7 bases stayed unmatched. The CDR3 bases are TGTGCCAGCAGCTTGCCTTCAGGGGGCGGGGAGACCCAGTACTTC. Translated, it gives CASSLPSGGGETQYF.

This clonotype has at least ten counts. The gene calls are TRBV19 and TRBJ2-5; 9 bases are a match to TRBD1. V was clipped by 9 bases and J by 3 bases; unmatched bases: 8. The germline V gene encodes CDR1 LNHDA and CDR2 SQIVND (reference sequence). The CDR3 runs to 14 residues. The DNA of the CDR3 is TGTGCCAGCGCAAGTAGGACAGGGGAAGAGACCCAGTACTTC. Translating gives CASASRTGEETQYF.

As for this clonotype: The missing conserved phenylalanine or tryptophan at the end of this CDR3 makes a read error likely. The V and J genes are TRBV11-3 and TRBJ2-3; D unclear. V was pared by 3 bases and J by 2 bases, with 6 bases between. This CDR3 is 13 amino acids long. CDR1 and CDR2 (germline): SGHNT, YENEEA. The CDR3 is CASSFDNTDTQYS. CDR3 DNA: TGTGCCAGCAGCTTTGACAACACAGATACGCAGTATTCT.

This sequence joins TRBV5-1 and TRBJ1-2; D remains unclear. In germline, CDR1 is SGHRS, CDR2 YFSETQ. V lost 0 bases, J lost 1 base, and 13 bases lay in between. The CDR3 loop spans 16 amino acids. CDR3 DNA: TGCGCCAGCAGCTTGGGGGATGTCAGGAATAACTATGGCTACACCTTC. Translated: CASSLGDVRNNYGYTF.

This clonotype was counted ten times or more. The chain joins TRBV4-3 to TRBJ2-2, with TRBD1 matching 8 bases. The CDR3 totals 15 residues. After removal of 3 bases from V and 4 bases from J, the junction contained 4 bases not matched to a gene. Germline V CDR1 and CDR2: LGHNA, YSLEER. CDR3 coding DNA: TGCGCCAGCAGCCACGGACAGGGCTTCACCGGGGAGCTGTTTTTT. Translated, it gives CASSHGQGFTGELFF.

Ten or more counts support this clonotype. The chain joins TRBV4-2 to TRBJ2-7, with 11 bases matching TRBD2. Germline V gene lookup returns CDR1 LGHNA and CDR2 YNFKEQ. This CDR3 contains 14 residues. Trimming at V came to 4 bases and at J to 3 bases, leaving 2 bases not matched to a gene. The CDR3 region is CASSPGLADYEQYF. CDR3 bases: TGTGCCAGCAGCCCGGGACTAGCGGACTACGAGCAGTACTTC.